The next 19 T cell receptor beta chains were all read from a single sample in a study of blood T cell repertoires in COVID-19. Only in-frame clones appear in the TCRdb table, and some are missing; sequencing was by immunoSEQ multiplex PCR. The profile shows 60,000 to 75,000 clones, roughly nine tenths of them singletons. Material: peripheral blood. Receptors originate from a man aged 35 to 55 with COVID-19, enrolled during active disease.

The V call is TRBV7-9, the J call TRBJ1-2; a possible D gene is TRBD1 (5 bases). Germline CDR1 is SEHNR and CDR2 is FQNEAQ (reference sequence). This CDR3 contains 13 residues. The germline V and J ends were trimmed by 1 base and 6 bases, with 9 bases remaining between them. CDR3 in amino acids: CASSLVAGHGYTF. Written as DNA, the CDR3 is TGTGCCAGCAGCTTAGTTGCAGGGCATGGCTACACCTTC.

The J gene is TRBJ2-1, the V gene TRBV6-1, with TRBD2 matching over 13 bases. The CDR3 spans 15 residues. With V trimmed by 2 bases and J by 9 bases, 4 bases remained unmatched. Germline V gene lookup returns CDR1 MNHNS and CDR2 SASEGT. The CDR3 nucleotides read TGTGCCAGCAGTGAATCAACTAGCGGGGGGGGTGAGCAGTTCTTC. This encodes CASSESTSGGGEQFF.

This chain links TRBV21-1 with TRBJ2-4; the table's D call, TRBD2, was not checked against the DNA. TRBV21-1 is designated a pseudogene. The CDR3 loop spans 18 amino acids. Here the CDR3 DNA reads TGTGCCAGCAGCAATGGCGGCCCATGTCTTGAAGCCAAAAACATTCAGTACTTC. As protein: CASSNGGPCLEAKNIQYF.

Only one count was recorded for this clone. CDR3 protein: CASSLGGDTEAFF. The CDR3 region has the DNA TGCGCCAGCAGCTTGGGAGGAGACACTGAAGCTTTCTTT. The chain recombines TRBV5-1 with TRBJ1-1; D unclear. Germline V CDR1 and CDR2: SGHRS, YFSETQ. The V and J ends lost 0 bases and 3 bases respectively, with 6 bases between them. This CDR3 is built from 13 residues.

V and J are TRBV11-1 and TRBJ2-1, with TRBD1 identical over 10 bases. V lost 5 bases, J lost 6 bases, and 7 bases stayed unmatched. CDR1 is SGHAT, CDR2 FQDESV, per germline (reference sequence). This CDR3 spans 15 amino acids. The CDR3 here is CASSHRDRGGNEQFF. The DNA of the CDR3 is TGTGCCAGCAGCCACCGGGACAGGGGTGGCAATGAGCAGTTCTTC.

The chain combines TRBV12-3 or TRBV12-4 with TRBJ2-5; TRBD1 agrees at 9 bases. The CDR3 covers 13 residues. V was pared by 6 bases and J by 6 bases, with 5 bases of the junction left unmatched. This CDR3 reads CASSGQGRKTQYF. The CDR3 DNA sequence: TGTGCCAGCAGCGGACAGGGGAGGAAGACCCAGTACTTC.

CDR3: CASSALVFGTGSTGELFF. CDR3 sequence (DNA): TGTGCCAGCAGTGCTTTGGTCTTTGGAACAGGGAGCACCGGGGAGCTGTTTTTT. The chain couples TRBV6-1 to TRBJ2-2, with a weak D call TRBD1 (6 bases). Germline V lookup: CDR1 MNHNS, CDR2 SASEGT. This CDR3 comprises 18 residues. V shed 4 bases and J shed 4 bases, with 22 bases lying between them.

V gene TRBV30 combines with J gene TRBJ2-5; D ambiguous. The CDR3 length is 15 residues. Germline CDR1 GTSNPN, CDR2 SVGIG (reference sequence). The V end was cut by 0 bases, the J end by 1 base, with 12 bases between. The CDR3 coding sequence is TGTGCCTGGAGTGTAGGCGGAAGACTCCAAGAGACCCAGTACTTC. Its protein is CAWSVGGRLQETQYF.

V usage is TRBV9 and J usage is TRBJ2-7; D remains ambiguous. Germline V gene sequence: CDR1 SGDLS, CDR2 YYNGEE. Trimming left V 0 bases short and J 3 bases short, with 16 bases between. The CDR3 length is 16 residues. The CDR3 region has the DNA TGTGCCAGCAGCGTAGGGGCAACACCCGACCTCTACGAGCAGTACTTC. It yields the protein CASSVGATPDLYEQYF.

In its sample, this clone was seen once. The chain joins TRBV5-4 to TRBJ2-7; 10 bases map to TRBD1. The trim removed 4 bases at V and 5 bases at J, leaving 6 bases unmatched. This CDR3 contains 14 residues. Germline V gene sequence: CDR1 SGHNT, CDR2 YYREEE (reference sequence). The DNA of the CDR3 is TGTGCCAGCAGCCACGGACAGGGGGTAAACGAGCAGTACTTC. Amino acid sequence: CASSHGQGVNEQYF.

The chain is built from TRBV15 and TRBJ1-4, with D unresolved. The CDR3 loop spans 13 amino acids. V lost 3 bases to trimming and J lost 8 bases, with 10 bases between them. The germline V gene has CDR1 LNHNV and CDR2 YYDKDF (reference sequence). CDR3 sequence reads: CATSRGPGEKLFF. The DNA for the CDR3 is TGTGCCACCAGCAGGGGCCCGGGGGAAAAACTGTTTTTT.

The chain joins TRBV19 to TRBJ1-1; 7 bases match TRBD1. Germline CDR1 LNHDA, CDR2 SQIVND (reference sequence). V shed 5 bases, J shed 5 bases, and the junction held 8 bases outside the gene matches. This CDR3 spans 14 amino acids. The CDR3 is CASSDDRDLTEAFF. In DNA, the CDR3 is TGTGCCAGTAGTGACGACAGGGACTTAACTGAAGCTTTCTTT.

The V call is TRBV21-1, the J call TRBJ2-2; the D call of TRBD2 is as the table states it, not checked on the DNA. TRBV21-1 is a recognized pseudogene. The CDR3 has 15 amino acids. Here the CDR3 reads CASRAKPYSAGELFF. DNA for the CDR3: TGTGCCAGCAGAGCCAAACCATACTCGGCCGGGGAGCTGTTTTTT.

The chain couples TRBV7-2 to TRBJ2-7; 7 positions match TRBD2. The CDR3 contains 15 residues. Trimming took 5 bases from V and 0 from J; bases not matched to a gene: 7. Germline CDR1 is SGHTA and CDR2 is FQGNSA. CDR3 bases: TGTGCCAGCAGCCAGGGACTACCTGCCTCCTACGAGCAGTACTTC. Its translation is CASSQGLPASYEQYF.

The CDR3 loop is CASSYAGTSGGATGELFF. Here the CDR3 DNA reads TGCGCCAGCAGCTACGCCGGGACTAGCGGGGGGGCCACCGGGGAGCTGTTTTTT. The V call is TRBV5-1, the J call TRBJ2-2; 16 positions agree with TRBD2. After removal of 3 bases from V and 4 bases from J, the junction contained 6 bases not matched to a gene. The CDR3 runs to 18 residues. Germline V lookup: CDR1 SGHRS, CDR2 YFSETQ.

This chain connects TRBV3-1 (or the pseudogene TRBV3-2) to TRBJ2-3; D is unclear. Between the trimmed V and J ends, which lost 0 bases and 5 bases, there was a span of 6 bases. This CDR3 is built from 13 residues. Looked up from germline, CDR1 is LGHDT and CDR2 is YNNKEL (reference sequence). The CDR3 nucleotides read TGTGCCAGCAGCCAAGATGGAGAAGATACGCAGTATTTT. Protein product: CASSQDGEDTQYF.

The chain uses TRBV25-1 and TRBJ1-6; D possibly corresponds to TRBD1 (5 bases). Germline V CDR1 and CDR2: MGHDK, SYGVNS. This CDR3 is 14 amino acids long. Trimming shortened V by 5 bases and J by 7 bases, and 12 bases separated the two germline ends. The CDR3 DNA sequence: TGTGCCAGCAGTTTTGACAGACTCAATTCACCCCTCCACTTT. Amino acid sequence: CASSFDRLNSPLHF.

The rearrangement uses TRBV28 and TRBJ1-6; D is unclear. Germline V gene data show CDR1 as MDHEN and CDR2 as SYDVKM. CDR3 length: 12 amino acids. Trimming removed 6 bases at V and 8 bases at J, with 8 bases between. The CDR3 is CASSPLHSPLHF. The DNA for the CDR3 is TGTGCCAGCAGCCCCCTCCATTCACCCCTCCACTTT.

V gene TRBV6-6 combines with J gene TRBJ2-7; TRBD1 matches at 12 bases. The CDR3 contains 14 residues. V lost 7 bases, J lost 7 bases, and 8 bases stayed unmatched. Germline V gene data show CDR1 as MNHNY and CDR2 as SVGAGI (reference sequence). The CDR3 spells CASTTGQGAGEQYF. The CDR3 DNA sequence: TGTGCCAGCACCACGGGACAGGGGGCCGGAGAGCAGTACTTC.